Listed here are 27 T cell receptor beta chains from one sample, sequenced in a study of cytomegalovirus exposure and HLA in healthy donors (dated by TCRdb to the late 2010s). Library preparation employed the immunoSEQ multiplex PCR assay. The multiplex PCR relied on a mix of 60 forward primers for TCR Vbeta segments and 13 reverse primers for TCR Jbeta segments. TCRdb mirrors the immuneACCESS table, restricted to in-frame sequences. Some clones are absent from its copies; in checked studies, under half trace to an unresolved V gene, and the reason for the others is unknown. The sample table records 190,000 or so clones; 79% of these occur just once. 1.5% of the sample rests with the top ten. What was sequenced was PBMCs. The receptor set was obtained from a girl aged 10-17 years in good health and CMV-seropositive.

The V and J genes are TRBV7-8 and TRBJ2-5; maybe TRBD1 (7 bases). The germline CDR1 and CDR2 sequences are SGHVS and FQNEAQ. V was shortened by 5 bases and J by 5 bases, with 15 bases between the two germline ends. This CDR3 region has 14 residues. CDR3 region: CASSQLRGAETQYF. CDR3 in DNA: TGTGCCAGCAGCCAGCTCAGGGGGGCGGAGACCCAGTACTTC.

The chain combines TRBV6-4 with TRBJ1-5; 8 nucleotides line up with TRBD1. This CDR3 region has 13 residues. V dropped 6 bases and J dropped 9; count of bases not matched to a gene: 7. Germline assignment: CDR1 MRHNA and CDR2 SNTAGT. CDR3 sequence (DNA): TGTGCCAGCAGACCTAGGACAGGGCGGCCCCAGCATTTT. Amino acid sequence: CASRPRTGRPQHF.

The CDR3 protein is CASSSNRMGNQPQHF. The DNA of the CDR3 is TGTGCCAGCAGCTCCAATAGAATGGGCAATCAGCCCCAGCATTTT. The rearrangement joins TRBV7-8 to TRBJ1-5; D unclear. Germline lookup yields CDR1 SGHVS and CDR2 FQNEAQ. CDR3 length equals 15 residues. Trimming stripped 4 bases from V and 2 bases from J, with 12 bases between.

The gene calls are TRBV6-5 and TRBJ2-7; TRBD1 matches 9 bases. The V gene end was trimmed by 6 bases and the J gene end by 7 bases; junction bases not matched to a gene: 7. The germline V gene encodes CDR1 MNHEY and CDR2 SVGAGI. The CDR3 runs to 13 residues. This CDR3 reads CASRQGAPWEQYF. The DNA of the CDR3 is TGTGCCAGCAGACAGGGGGCCCCGTGGGAGCAGTACTTC.

The chain carries TRBV19 and TRBJ2-7; 11 bases line up with TRBD2. The CDR3 runs to 15 residues. Germline CDR1 is LNHDA and CDR2 is SQIVND (reference sequence). The V gene end was trimmed by 1 base and the J gene end by 3 bases; junction bases not matched to a gene: 2. The chain's CDR3 is CASSIASGGSYEQYF. The CDR3 coding sequence is TGTGCCAGTAGTATAGCTAGCGGGGGGAGCTACGAGCAGTACTTC.

The gene calls are TRBV18 and TRBJ2-5; TRBD2 matches 12 bases. Losses at the gene ends were 11 bases for V and 5 bases for J; bases not matched to a gene: 15. Per the germline V gene, CDR1 is KGHSH and CDR2 is LQKENI. The CDR3 is 16 residues long. The CDR3 nucleotides are TGTGCCTCCTCCCTAGCGGGGGGGCGAGTCCAGGAGACCCAGTACTTC. This encodes CASSLAGGRVQETQYF.

The V and J genes are TRBV5-8 and TRBJ2-7, with 11 bases fitting TRBD1. The junction had 2 bases not matched to a gene; V was cut back by 4 bases and J by 2 bases. CDR3 length equals 14 residues. CDR1 and CDR2 from the germline V gene are SGHTS and YDEGEE. The CDR3 DNA is TGTGCCAGCAGCGCGGGACAGGGGGCCTACGAGCAGTACTTC. It translates to CASSAGQGAYEQYF.

This rearrangement joins TRBV6-4 to TRBJ2-1; the match to TRBD2 covers 9 bases. Unmatched junction bases numbered 8, after V lost 0 bases and J lost 8 bases. The CDR3 is made up of 16 amino acids. Germline V lookup: CDR1 MRHNA, CDR2 SNTAGT. Written as DNA, the CDR3 is TGTGCCAGCAGTGACTCGGTCCGCGGGGGGGCGGATGAGCAGTTCTTC. Translation gives CASSDSVRGGADEQFF.

This clone was found once. This sequence joins TRBV7-9 and TRBJ1-1; D not resolved. Trimming took off 3 bases at V and 1 base at J, with 6 bases between the two ends. The CDR3 consists of 13 residues. In germline, CDR1 is SEHNR, CDR2 FQNEAQ (reference sequence). The CDR3 loop reads CASSLATNTEAFF. The CDR3 nucleotides read TGTGCCAGCAGCTTGGCCACGAACACTGAAGCTTTCTTT.

This chain joins TRBV27 and TRBJ2-7, with 10 nucleotides matching TRBD1. The germline gives CDR1 MNHEY, CDR2 SMNVEV (reference sequence). CDR3 length equals 13 residues. V shed 6 bases, J shed 4 bases, and the junction held 3 bases outside the gene matches. The CDR3 bases are TGTGCCAGCAGGGGGGACAGGGGTTACGAGCAGTACTTC. Translation: CASRGDRGYEQYF.

The chain employs TRBV30 and TRBJ2-7; maybe TRBD1 (6 bases). CDR1 is GTSNPN, CDR2 SVGIG, per germline (reference sequence). V was cut by 4 bases and J by 5 bases, with 12 bases left in between. The CDR3 totals 12 residues. The CDR3 region has the DNA TGTGCCTGGACGAGCGCAGGGGACGAGCAGTACTTC. Its translation: CAWTSAGDEQYF.

This sequence joins TRBV7-2 and TRBJ2-5; 8 nucleotides match TRBD1. Germline V gene sequence: CDR1 SGHTA, CDR2 FQGNSA. CDR3 length: 14 residues. After removal of 3 bases from V and 2 bases from J, the junction contained 2 bases not matched to a gene. The CDR3 coding sequence is TGTGCCAGCAGCTTCTGGACAGGGCAAGAGACCCAGTACTTC. This encodes CASSFWTGQETQYF.

J is TRBJ2-7 and V is TRBV15, with D perhaps TRBD2 (6 bases). Germline CDR1 is LNHNV and CDR2 is YYDKDF (reference sequence). The CDR3 totals 16 residues. The ends were cut back, 3 bases at V and 4 bases at J, with 19 bases in the middle. The CDR3 coding sequence is TGTGCCACCAGCAGCCGAAGCGGGCAGTCGACATACGAGCAGTACTTC. Translating gives CATSSRSGQSTYEQYF.

In this sample, this clone turned up once. This sequence joins TRBV12-5 and TRBJ2-5; 8 positions match TRBD2. CDR1 and CDR2 (germline): LGHNT, FRNRAP. The ends lost 5 bases at V and 1 base at J; junction bases unmatched: 6. The CDR3 length is 15 residues. DNA of the CDR3: TGTGCTAGTGGTCCGGGACTAGGGATCCAAGAGACCCAGTACTTC. Its protein is CASGPGLGIQETQYF.

This chain joins TRBV6-6 and TRBJ1-5; a weak D match, TRBD1 (6 bases). Between the trimmed V and J ends, which lost 6 bases and 1 base, there was a span of 13 bases. The CDR3 contains 15 residues. Germline CDR1 is MNHNY and CDR2 is SVGAGI (reference sequence). CDR3 bases: TGTGCCAGCAGGGGGGCCGACGGCAGCAATCAGCCCCAGCATTTT. It specifies CASRGADGSNQPQHF.

This clone appeared once. V usage is TRBV27 and J usage is TRBJ2-7; D gene uncertain. Germline V CDR1 and CDR2: MNHEY, SMNVEV (reference sequence). This CDR3 spans 15 amino acids. Trimming removed 0 bases at V and 0 bases at J, with 9 bases between. As DNA, the CDR3 is TGTGCCAGCAGTTTATCGGGCTTACCCTCCTACGAGCAGTACTTC. Translated, it gives CASSLSGLPSYEQYF.

The chain carries TRBV7-9 and TRBJ1-1, with a possible D match to TRBD1 (6 bases). Germline CDR1 SEHNR, CDR2 FQNEAQ (reference sequence). This CDR3 has 15 residues. V was trimmed by 5 bases and J by 3 bases, leaving 16 bases between them. For the CDR3, the DNA is TGTGCCAGCAGCCGACGGGACATAAGGTACACTGAAGCTTTCTTT. Translation: CASSRRDIRYTEAFF.

The chain joins TRBV18 to TRBJ1-6, with TRBD1 as a possible D gene (6 bases). The CDR3 length is 15 residues. In germline, CDR1 is KGHSH, CDR2 LQKENI. Trimming removed 2 bases from V and 6 bases from J, with 11 bases in between. The CDR3 region has the DNA TGTGCCAGCTCACCAAACGGGACACCTAATTCACCCCTCCACTTT. Translated: CASSPNGTPNSPLHF.

The table lists this clone with a few counts. This sequence joins TRBV6-5 and TRBJ1-5, with no clear D. V shed 6 bases and J shed 1 base, with 10 bases lying between them. Germline CDR1 MNHEY, CDR2 SVGAGI. The CDR3 loop spans 14 amino acids. CDR3 region: CASRPDGSNQPQHF. The DNA for the CDR3 is TGTGCCAGCAGGCCCGACGGGAGCAATCAGCCCCAGCATTTT.

This sequence joins TRBV5-8 and TRBJ2-7; D might be TRBD1 (5 bases). This CDR3 spans 13 amino acids. The V gene lost 2 bases and the J gene lost 1 base, with 7 bases spanning the gap. Germline V gene lookup returns CDR1 SGHTS and CDR2 YDEGEE. CDR3 residues: CASSFDRSYEQYF. CDR3 nucleotides: TGTGCCAGCAGCTTTGACAGATCCTACGAGCAGTACTTC. Combining the CDR3 with reference TRBV5-8 and TRBJ2-7 gives the whole variable domain EAGVTQSPTHLIKTRGQQATLRCSPISGHTSVYWYQQALGLGLQFLLWYDEGEERNRGNFPPRFSGRQFPNYSSELNVNALELEDSALYLCASSFDRSYEQYFGPGTRLTVT.

The V call is TRBV7-8, the J call TRBJ1-3, with 11 bases identical to TRBD1. CDR3 length: 15 amino acids. Losses at the gene ends were 4 bases for V and 3 bases for J; bases not matched to a gene: 2. Germline CDR1 reads SGHVS; CDR2 reads FQNEAQ. CDR3 protein: CASSWTGGFGNTIYF. Here the CDR3 DNA reads TGTGCCAGCAGCTGGACAGGGGGCTTTGGAAACACCATATATTTT. The variable domain in full, completed from reference TRBV7-8 and TRBJ1-3, reads GAGVSQSPRYKVAKRGQDVALRCDPISGHVSLFWYQQALGQGPEFLTYFQNEAQLDKSGLPSDRFFAERPEGSVSTLKIQRTQQEDSAVYLCASSWTGGFGNTIYFGEGSWLTVV.

The chain couples TRBV21-1 to TRBJ2-7; the table's D call of TRBD2 was not tested on the DNA. TRBV21-1 is given as a pseudogene. This CDR3 region has 18 residues. CDR3 bases: TGTGCCAGCAGCCCAATTAGGACTAGCGGGATAAGCTCCTACGAGCAGTACTTC. It specifies CASSPIRTSGISSYEQYF.

This clone has only a few counts. This chain links TRBV10-2 with TRBJ2-3; D is perhaps TRBD1 (6 bases). Trimming took off 8 bases at V and 0 bases at J, with 15 bases between the two ends. Germline V gene sequence: CDR1 WSHSY, CDR2 SAAADI. The CDR3 contains 15 residues. The CDR3 spells CASGNRAYSTDTQYF. The CDR3 bases are TGCGCCAGCGGCAACAGGGCCTATAGCACAGATACGCAGTATTTT.

This chain uses TRBV30 with TRBJ1-3; D not resolved. Germline CDR1 and CDR2: GTSNPN and SVGIG (reference sequence). This CDR3 spans 12 amino acids. V gave up 5 bases and J gave up 3 bases, with 8 bases separating them. The CDR3: CAWSNGGNTIYF. CDR3 DNA: TGTGCCTGGTCAAACGGTGGAAACACCATATATTTT. The full variable domain, its missing parts supplied by reference TRBV30 and TRBJ1-3, is SQTIHQWPATLVQPVGSPLSLECTVEGTSNPNLYWYRQAAGRGLQLLFYSVGIGQISSEVPQNLSASRPQDRQFILSSKKLLLSDSGFYLCAWSNGGNTIYFGEGSWLTVV.

This clone occurred once. The chain links TRBV27 to TRBJ1-1; D gene ambiguous. The germline V gene has CDR1 MNHEY and CDR2 SMNVEV (reference sequence). The CDR3 loop spans 16 amino acids. With 5 bases removed from V and 4 bases from J, the gap between germline ends came to 20 bases. The CDR3 is CASSPGPVSVITEAFF. As DNA, the CDR3 is TGTGCCAGCAGTCCAGGCCCAGTATCGGTTATCACTGAAGCTTTCTTT.

The chain recombines TRBV10-3 with TRBJ2-7, with 10 nucleotides matching TRBD1. This CDR3 has 18 residues. V dropped 4 bases and J dropped 2; count of bases not matched to a gene: 14. CDR1 is ENHRY, CDR2 SYGVKD, per germline. The CDR3 loop is CAISGPLKSGTGAYEQYF. The CDR3 nucleotides read TGTGCCATCAGTGGCCCCCTAAAGTCCGGGACAGGGGCCTACGAGCAGTACTTC.

This chain links TRBV5-1 with TRBJ2-3, with a tentative D call TRBD2 (7 bases). The germline V gene has CDR1 SGHRS and CDR2 YFSETQ. This CDR3 is 14 amino acids long. Deletions cut 3 bases from V and 0 bases from J, with 8 bases between. The CDR3 loop is CASSWGGSTDTQYF. The CDR3 bases are TGCGCCAGCAGCTGGGGGGGCAGCACAGATACGCAGTATTTT.